The clone carrying this T cell receptor (beta chain) ranks as large. Its antigen is still unknown. The data were obtained in a study of liver allograft versus peripheral blood T cells. Study-wide background: In transplanted livers, T cell receptor repertoires were compared with those found in the recipients' peripheral blood. Findings and limits, study-wide: Intragraft T cell receptor repertoires of liver allografts were reported to differ from peripheral blood repertoires.

CDR1 is SQVTM, CDR2 ANQGSEA, per germline. The CDR3 has 13 amino acids. The V gene lost 2 bases and the J gene lost 4 bases, with 11 bases spanning the gap. Each CDR3 protein gets one entry after TCRdb re-called the reads with MiXCR. This sample has several thousand distinct CDR3 sequences, with less than 15% found just once. J is TRBJ1-2 and V is TRBV29-1; a weak D match, TRBD1 (6 bases). The source is a human patient who had a liver transplant. A subset of T cells may come from the graft donor. The CDR3 DNA sequence: TGCAGCGTTGAAAGGGGGGCGGGCTATGGCTACACCTTC. It is translated as CSVERGAGYGYTF.